These 20 T cell receptor beta chains were sequenced from one sample in a study of blood T cell repertoires in COVID-19. The table came from immunoSEQ multiplex PCR; TCRdb's copy has only in-frame clones and leaves some out. Of 250,000 to 300,000 clones listed, around four fifths are singletons. Sample: PBMCs or T cells enriched from blood (not recorded which). These receptors were taken from a young man with acute COVID-19.

V is TRBV4-1 and J is TRBJ1-2, with 8 bases that match TRBD1. The CDR3 is made up of 14 amino acids. With V trimmed by 6 bases and J by 2 bases, 5 bases remained unmatched. CDR1 is MGHRA, CDR2 YSYEKL, per germline. CDR3 in amino acids: CASRQGESNYGYTF. In nucleotides, the CDR3 is TGCGCCAGCAGACAGGGGGAGTCGAACTATGGCTACACCTTC.

The chain has TRBV11-2 and TRBJ2-1; TRBD2 matches 11 bases. The CDR3 is made up of 15 amino acids. Per the germline V gene, CDR1 is SGHAT and CDR2 is FQNNGV. Unmatched junction bases numbered 4, after V lost 3 bases and J lost 6 bases. CDR3 in amino acids: CASSLALAGVNEQFF. CDR3 bases: TGTGCCAGCAGCTTGGCACTAGCGGGAGTCAATGAGCAGTTCTTC. The whole variable domain, filled in from reference TRBV11-2 and TRBJ2-1, reads EAGVAQSPRYKIIEKRQSVAFWCNPISGHATLYWYQQILGQGPKLLIQFQNNGVVDDSQLPKDRFSAERLKGVDSTLKIQPAKLEDSAVYLCASSLALAGVNEQFFGPGTRLTVL.

V usage is TRBV18 and J usage is TRBJ1-5; D is unclear. V shed 3 bases and J shed 9 bases, with 18 bases lying between them. Germline V gives CDR1 KGHSH, CDR2 LQKENI. This CDR3 spans 15 amino acids. For the CDR3, the DNA is TGTGCCAGCTCACCCCAATACGGAGATTCGGGGCCCCAGCATTTT. It is translated as CASSPQYGDSGPQHF.

The chain is built from TRBV2 and TRBJ2-1; 13 bases are shared with TRBD2. After removal of 7 bases from V and 4 bases from J, the junction contained 4 bases not matched to a gene. The CDR3 sequence is 15 residues long. Germline CDR1 SNHLY, CDR2 FYNNEI. CDR3 amino acids: CASIKTSGGYNEQFF. The CDR3 DNA reads as TGTGCCAGCATCAAGACTAGCGGGGGGTACAATGAGCAGTTCTTC.

J is TRBJ1-3 and V is TRBV5-1; D might be TRBD1 (5 bases). V was pared by 6 bases and J by 0 bases, with 16 bases between. The germline CDR1 and CDR2 sequences are SGHRS and YFSETQ. The CDR3 has 16 amino acids. This chain's CDR3 is CASTGGESSSGNTIYF. The CDR3 DNA is TGCGCCAGCACCGGGGGAGAAAGCAGCTCTGGAAACACCATATATTTT. Variable domain in full (rest from reference TRBV5-1 and TRBJ1-3): KAGVTQTPRYLIKTRGQQVTLSCSPISGHRSVSWYQQTPGQGLQFLFEYFSETQRNKGNFPGRFSGRQFSNSRSEMNVSTLELGDSALYLCASTGGESSSGNTIYFGEGSWLTVV.

The chain recombines TRBV28 with TRBJ1-1; 9 nucleotides agree with TRBD1. V lost 7 bases and J lost 1; bases outside the gene matches: 7. The CDR3 length is 15 residues. Germline V gene sequence: CDR1 MDHEN, CDR2 SYDVKM. This CDR3 is CASKGGQGRNTEAFF. In DNA form, the CDR3 reads TGTGCCAGCAAGGGAGGACAGGGGAGGAACACTGAAGCTTTCTTT. Based on the CDR3 plus reference TRBV28 and TRBJ1-1, the full variable domain is DVKVTQSSRYLVKRTGEKVFLECVQDMDHENMFWYRQDPGLGLRLIYFSYDVKMKEKGDIPEGYSVSREKKERFSLILESASTNQTSMYLCASKGGQGRNTEAFFGQGTRLTVV.

The chain is built from TRBV11-3 and TRBJ2-1; D may be TRBD2 (5 bases). The V end was cut by 6 bases, the J end by 7 bases, with 10 bases between. Germline V gene sequence: CDR1 SGHNT, CDR2 YENEEA. The CDR3 extends over 12 amino acids. In DNA form, the CDR3 reads TGTGCCAGCAGGGGGTCGGGGAATGAGCAGTTCTTC. It yields the protein CASRGSGNEQFF. Complete variable domain (other parts from reference TRBV11-3 and TRBJ2-1): EAGVVQSPRYKIIEKKQPVAFWCNPISGHNTLYWYLQNLGQGPELLIRYENEEAVDDSQLPKDRFSAERLKGVDSTLKIQPAELGDSAVYLCASRGSGNEQFFGPGTRLTVL.

The rearrangement joins TRBV7-2 to TRBJ2-2, with D tentatively TRBD1 (5 bases). Germline lookup yields CDR1 SGHTA and CDR2 FQGNSA. The V end was cut by 1 base, the J end by 6 bases, with 9 bases between. The CDR3 is 14 residues long. The CDR3 DNA is TGTGCCAGCAGCTTAGTTATGGGGCCCGGGGAGCTGTTTTTT. This translates into CASSLVMGPGELFF.

This clone was picked up one time. This chain connects TRBV6-5 to TRBJ1-1; 10 nucleotides match TRBD1. Losses at the gene ends were 10 bases for V and 1 base for J; bases not matched to a gene: 9. The CDR3 consists of 15 residues. Germline V CDR1 and CDR2: MNHEY, SVGAGI. In DNA, the CDR3 is TGTGCCACCCCTCGGACAGGGGGACCGAACACTGAAGCTTTCTTT. Its translation: CATPRTGGPNTEAFF.

The chain carries TRBV10-3 and TRBJ1-1; 7 positions agree with TRBD1. This CDR3 has 13 residues. After removal of 4 bases from V and 10 bases from J, the junction contained 9 bases not matched to a gene. Looked up from germline, CDR1 is ENHRY and CDR2 is SYGVKD. The CDR3 is CAISVEQGIGAFF. CDR3 in DNA: TGTGCCATCAGTGTGGAACAGGGGATTGGAGCTTTCTTT.

The V call is TRBV28, the J call TRBJ1-6, with 10 bases that match TRBD1. The junction had 8 bases not matched to a gene; V was cut back by 2 bases and J by 10 bases. The CDR3 covers 16 residues. Germline V gives CDR1 MDHEN, CDR2 SYDVKM. This CDR3 is CASSLPAGQGGSPLHF. As DNA, the CDR3 is TGTGCCAGCAGTTTACCCGCCGGACAGGGGGGATCACCCCTCCACTTT.

V usage is TRBV18 and J usage is TRBJ1-1; D call uncertain. V was pared by 10 bases and J by 1 base, with 10 bases between. This CDR3 comprises 12 residues. Germline V gene data show CDR1 as KGHSH and CDR2 as LQKENI. The CDR3 DNA follows: TGTGCCACAAGGTCAGGGAACACTGAAGCTTTCTTT. This translates into CATRSGNTEAFF. The full variable domain, with the rest looked up from reference TRBV18 and TRBJ1-1, is NAGVMQNPRHLVRRRGQEARLRCSPMKGHSHVYWYRQLPEEGLKFMVYLQKENIIDESGMPKERFSAEFPKEGPSILRIQQVVRGDSAAYFCATRSGNTEAFFGQGTRLTVV.

J is TRBJ2-7 and V is TRBV7-3; 7 bases are a match to TRBD1. Germline V lookup: CDR1 SGHTA, CDR2 FQGTGA. The CDR3 spans 11 residues. In DNA, the CDR3 is TGTGCCAGCAGCCCCCAGGGACAGTCCGCGGTC. Amino acids: CASSPQGQSAV.

The chain combines TRBV7-9 with TRBJ2-5; the D is unclear. Trimming cost V 4 bases and J 0 bases, with 6 bases left between them. The CDR3 is made up of 13 amino acids. Germline CDR1 reads SEHNR; CDR2 reads FQNEAQ (reference sequence). The CDR3 nucleotides are TGTGCCAGCAGCTGGCAGAACCAAGAGACCCAGTACTTC. Its protein product is CASSWQNQETQYF.

The V and J genes are TRBV28 and TRBJ1-6; tentative D call: TRBD1 (5 bases). V lost 5 bases and J 5 bases, leaving 10 bases between the germline ends. Germline V CDR1 and CDR2: MDHEN, SYDVKM. This CDR3 comprises 14 residues. CDR3 region: CASSAVGDNSPLHF. CDR3 coding DNA: TGTGCCAGCAGTGCGGTAGGGGATAATTCACCCCTCCACTTT.

This chain links TRBV2 with TRBJ2-3; TRBD1 is a possible D gene (5 bases). With 7 bases removed from V and 1 base from J, the gap between germline ends came to 9 bases. The germline V gene has CDR1 SNHLY and CDR2 FYNNEI. This CDR3 has 13 amino acids. The CDR3 sequence is CASTARGTDTQYF. The CDR3 DNA sequence: TGTGCCAGCACCGCCAGGGGCACAGATACGCAGTATTTT.

The chain recombines TRBV10-1 with TRBJ1-4, with D maybe TRBD1 (5 bases). Trimming removed 3 bases from V and 7 bases from J, with 18 bases in between. CDR1 and CDR2 from the germline V gene are WNHNN and SYGVQD (reference sequence). This CDR3 is 16 amino acids long. In DNA form, the CDR3 reads TGCGCCAGCAGTGATTATCCCGGGACTGATGTTGAAAAACTGTTTTTT. Translating it yields CASSDYPGTDVEKLFF.

The chain recombines TRBV29-1 with TRBJ2-1; D might be TRBD2 (6 bases). V was cut by 4 bases and J by 7 bases, with 11 bases left in between. Germline V CDR1 and CDR2: SQVTM, ANQGSEA. The CDR3 contains 12 residues. The chain's CDR3 is CSVAGSRNEQFF. In DNA form, the CDR3 reads TGCAGCGTTGCCGGGAGCCGGAATGAGCAGTTCTTC.

The chain links TRBV7-2 to TRBJ2-2; 7 positions match TRBD1. CDR1 and CDR2 from the germline V gene are SGHTA and FQGNSA. The CDR3 consists of 15 residues. J gave up 4 bases and V 5 bases, and 7 bases lay outside the gene matches. The CDR3 is CASSLQGFGTGELFF. CDR3 coding DNA: TGTGCCAGCAGCCTACAGGGGTTTGGCACCGGGGAGCTGTTTTTT.

The CDR3 protein is CASSLVRGTKSPLHF. The CDR3 DNA follows: TGTGCCAGCAGCTTAGTACGGGGGACGAAATCACCCCTCCACTTT. The chain carries TRBV7-2 and TRBJ1-6, with a possible D match to TRBD1 (5 bases). The ends were cut back, 1 base at V and 10 bases at J, with 14 bases in the middle. Germline V gene data show CDR1 as SGHTA and CDR2 as FQGNSA. The CDR3 covers 15 residues.